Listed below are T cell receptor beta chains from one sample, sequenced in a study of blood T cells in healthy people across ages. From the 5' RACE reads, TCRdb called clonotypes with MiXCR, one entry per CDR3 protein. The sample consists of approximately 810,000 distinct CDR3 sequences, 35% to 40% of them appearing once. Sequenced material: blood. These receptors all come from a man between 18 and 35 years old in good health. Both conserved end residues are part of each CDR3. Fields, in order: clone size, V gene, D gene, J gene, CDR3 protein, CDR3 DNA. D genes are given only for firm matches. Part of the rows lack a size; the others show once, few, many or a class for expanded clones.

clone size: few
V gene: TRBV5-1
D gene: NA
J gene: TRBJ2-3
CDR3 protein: CASSSNNSRVTSTDTQYF
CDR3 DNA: TGCGCCAGCAGCTCGAATAATTCACGAGTAACTAGCACAGATACGCAGTATTTT

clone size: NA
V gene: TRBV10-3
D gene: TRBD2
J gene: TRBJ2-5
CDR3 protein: CAISDGTGGSGIQYF
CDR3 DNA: TGTGCCATCAGTGACGGGACGGGGGGGAGCGGGATTCAGTACTTC

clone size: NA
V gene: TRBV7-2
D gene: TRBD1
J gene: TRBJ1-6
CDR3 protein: CASSLSTGGYSPLHF
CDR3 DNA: TGTGCCAGCAGCTTATCAACAGGGGGCTATTCACCCCTCCACTTT

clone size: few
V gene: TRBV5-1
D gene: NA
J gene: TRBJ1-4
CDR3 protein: CASSSGGTSTNEKLFF
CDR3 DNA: TGCGCCAGCAGCTCCGGAGGGACTTCAACTAATGAAAAACTGTTTTTT

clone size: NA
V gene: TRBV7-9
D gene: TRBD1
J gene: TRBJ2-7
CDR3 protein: CASSLTGVDYEQYF
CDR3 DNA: TGTGCCAGCAGCTTAACAGGGGTAGACTACGAGCAGTACTTC

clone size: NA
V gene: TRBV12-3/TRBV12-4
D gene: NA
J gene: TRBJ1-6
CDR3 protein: CASGPNNRRDSPLHF
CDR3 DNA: TGTGCCAGCGGTCCAAATAACCGGCGGGATTCACCCCTCCACTTT

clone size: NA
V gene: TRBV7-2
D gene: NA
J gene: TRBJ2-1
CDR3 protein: CASSSALGGNEQFF
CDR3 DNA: TGTGCCAGCAGCTCAGCGCTCGGGGGCAATGAGCAGTTCTTC

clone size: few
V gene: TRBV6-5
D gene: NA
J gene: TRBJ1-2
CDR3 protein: CASTTLRQTNYGYTF
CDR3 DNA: TGTGCCAGCACGACACTGAGACAGACTAACTATGGCTACACCTTC

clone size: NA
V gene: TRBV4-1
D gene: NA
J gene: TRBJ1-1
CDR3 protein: CASSQDMAGEGDEAFF
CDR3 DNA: TGCGCCAGCAGCCAAGATATGGCAGGGGAAGGTGATGAAGCTTTCTTT

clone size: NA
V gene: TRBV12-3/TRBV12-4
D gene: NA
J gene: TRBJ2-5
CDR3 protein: CASRVGQETQYF
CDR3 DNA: TGTGCCAGCAGGGTTGGTCAAGAGACCCAGTACTTC

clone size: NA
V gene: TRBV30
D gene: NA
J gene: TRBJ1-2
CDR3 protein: CAWSVRNRGESGYTF
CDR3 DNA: TGTGCCTGGAGTGTCCGGAACCGGGGGGAGTCTGGCTACACCTTC

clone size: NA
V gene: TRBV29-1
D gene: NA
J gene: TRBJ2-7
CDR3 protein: CSVTGPTGYEQYF
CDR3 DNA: TGCAGCGTGACGGGCCCTACCGGCTACGAGCAGTACTTC

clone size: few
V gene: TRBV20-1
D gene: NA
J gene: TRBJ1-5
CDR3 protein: CSATGTNNQPQHF
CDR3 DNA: TGCAGTGCAACCGGGACAAACAATCAGCCCCAGCATTTT

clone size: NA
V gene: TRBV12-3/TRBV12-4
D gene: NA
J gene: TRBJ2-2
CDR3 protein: CASSFLRDRMNTGELFF
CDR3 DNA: TGTGCCAGCAGTTTTTTGCGGGACAGAATGAACACCGGGGAGCTGTTTTTT

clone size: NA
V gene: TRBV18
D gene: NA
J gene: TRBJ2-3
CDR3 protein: CASSPLASRTDTQYF
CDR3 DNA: TGTGCCAGCTCACCACTGGCGTCTCGGACAGATACGCAGTATTTT

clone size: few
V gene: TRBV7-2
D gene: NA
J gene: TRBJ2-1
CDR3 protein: CASSLAGTENEQFF
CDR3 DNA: TGTGCCAGCAGCTTAGCCGGGACGGAAAATGAGCAGTTCTTC

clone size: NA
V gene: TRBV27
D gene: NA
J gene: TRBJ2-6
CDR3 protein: CASSIGAVLSGANVLTF
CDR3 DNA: TGTGCCAGCAGTATAGGGGCCGTACTCTCTGGGGCCAACGTCCTGACTTTC

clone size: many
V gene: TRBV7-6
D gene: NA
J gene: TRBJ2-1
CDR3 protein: CASSLGLGPRTQYNEQFF
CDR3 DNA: TGTGCCAGCAGCTTAGGGCTAGGGCCCCGAACACAATACAATGAGCAGTTCTTC

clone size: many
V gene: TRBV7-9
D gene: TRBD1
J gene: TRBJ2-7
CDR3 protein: CASSKPGQGSYEQYF
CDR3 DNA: TGTGCCAGCAGCAAGCCGGGACAGGGGTCCTACGAGCAGTACTTC